This T cell receptor beta chain was identified during a study of blood T cell repertoires in COVID-19. Between the trimmed V and J ends, which lost 1 base and 0 bases, there was a span of 7 bases. The CDR3 is 14 residues long. The germline V gene has CDR1 KGHSH and CDR2 LQKENI. Assay: immunoSEQ multiplex PCR; the TCRdb copy retains only in-frame clones and omits some. The data show around 100,000 clones, with just under 90% seen just once and 15% held by the top ten. V usage is TRBV18 and J usage is TRBJ2-7, with TRBD1 as a possible D gene (6 bases). The material sequenced was peripheral blood. This clonotype was sampled from a human donor in a cohort sampled during active COVID-19. The CDR3, as DNA: TGTGCCAGCTCACCACGACAGGCCTCCTACGAGCAGTACTTC. Its protein is CASSPRQASYEQYF.